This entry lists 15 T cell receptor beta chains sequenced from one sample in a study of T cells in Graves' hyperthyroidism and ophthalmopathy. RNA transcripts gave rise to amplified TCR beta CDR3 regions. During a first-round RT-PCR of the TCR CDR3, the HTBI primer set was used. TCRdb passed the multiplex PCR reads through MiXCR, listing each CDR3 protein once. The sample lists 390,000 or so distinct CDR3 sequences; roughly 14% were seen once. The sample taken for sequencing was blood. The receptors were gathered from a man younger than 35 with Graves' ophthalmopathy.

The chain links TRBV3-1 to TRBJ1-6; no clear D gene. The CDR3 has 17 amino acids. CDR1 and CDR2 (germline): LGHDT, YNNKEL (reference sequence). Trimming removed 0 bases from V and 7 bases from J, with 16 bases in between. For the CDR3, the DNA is TGTGCCAGCAGCCAAGAAGCGATAGAACCAGTCAATTCACCCCTCCACTTT. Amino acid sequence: CASSQEAIEPVNSPLHF.

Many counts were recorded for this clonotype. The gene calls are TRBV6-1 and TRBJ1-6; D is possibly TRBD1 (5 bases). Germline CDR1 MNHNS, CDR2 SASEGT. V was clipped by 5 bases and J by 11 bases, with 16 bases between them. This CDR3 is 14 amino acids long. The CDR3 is CASSYDWGSAPLHF. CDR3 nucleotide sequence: TGTGCCAGCAGTTACGATTGGGGGAGTGCACCCCTCCACTTT.

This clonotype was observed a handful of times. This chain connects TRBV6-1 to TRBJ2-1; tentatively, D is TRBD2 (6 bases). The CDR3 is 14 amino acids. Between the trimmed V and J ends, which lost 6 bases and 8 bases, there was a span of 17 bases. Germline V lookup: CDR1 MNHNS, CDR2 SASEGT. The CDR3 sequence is CASSTSLAFHEQFF. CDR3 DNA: TGTGCCAGCAGCACTTCGCTAGCGTTCCATGAGCAGTTCTTC.

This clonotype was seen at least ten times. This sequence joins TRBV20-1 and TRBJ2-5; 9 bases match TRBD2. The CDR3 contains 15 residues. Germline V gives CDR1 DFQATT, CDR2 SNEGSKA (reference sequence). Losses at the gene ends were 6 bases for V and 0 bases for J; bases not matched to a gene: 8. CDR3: CSALRRLADQETQYF. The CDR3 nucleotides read TGCAGTGCCCTGAGGAGACTAGCGGACCAAGAGACCCAGTACTTC.

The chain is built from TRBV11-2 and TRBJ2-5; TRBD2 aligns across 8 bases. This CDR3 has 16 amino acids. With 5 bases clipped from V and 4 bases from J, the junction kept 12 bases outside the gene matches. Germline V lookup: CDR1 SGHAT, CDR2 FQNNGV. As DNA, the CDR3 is TGTGCCAGCAGCCGACAAGGGACTAGAGGTTTAGAGACCCAGTACTTC. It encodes CASSRQGTRGLETQYF.

Written as DNA, the CDR3 is TGTGCCAGCAGCCACCAGAACACTGAAGCTTTCTTT. It translates to CASSHQNTEAFF. The V call is TRBV5-6, the J call TRBJ1-1; the D is unclear. This CDR3 has 12 amino acids. CDR1 is SGHDT, CDR2 YYEEEE, per germline. V lost 4 bases and J lost 1, with 5 bases in between.

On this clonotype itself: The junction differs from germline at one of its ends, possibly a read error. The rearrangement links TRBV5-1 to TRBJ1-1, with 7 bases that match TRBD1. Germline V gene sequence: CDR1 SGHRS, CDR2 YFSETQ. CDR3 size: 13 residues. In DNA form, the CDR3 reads TGCGCCAGCAGCTGGGACAGCAACATTGAAGCTTTCTTT. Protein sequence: CASSWDSNIEAFF.

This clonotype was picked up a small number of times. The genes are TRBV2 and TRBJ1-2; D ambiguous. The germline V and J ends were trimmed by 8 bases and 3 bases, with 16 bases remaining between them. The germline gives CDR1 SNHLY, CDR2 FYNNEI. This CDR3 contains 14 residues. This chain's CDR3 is CASSPPSGYYGYTF. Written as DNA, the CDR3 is TGTGCCAGCTCACCACCGAGTGGGTACTATGGCTACACCTTC. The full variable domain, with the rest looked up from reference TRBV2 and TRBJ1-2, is EPEVTQTPSHQVTQMGQEVILRCVPISNHLYFYWYRQILGQKVEFLVSFYNNEISEKSEIFDDQFSVERPDGSNFTLKIRSTKLEDSAMYFCASSPPSGYYGYTFGSGTRLTVV.

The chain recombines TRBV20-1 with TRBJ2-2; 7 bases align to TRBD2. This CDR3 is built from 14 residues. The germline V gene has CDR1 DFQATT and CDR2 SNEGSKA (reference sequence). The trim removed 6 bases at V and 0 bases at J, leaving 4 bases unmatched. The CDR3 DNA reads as TGCAGTGCCTCACGGGGGGCGAACACCGGGGAGCTGTTTTTT. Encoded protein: CSASRGANTGELFF.

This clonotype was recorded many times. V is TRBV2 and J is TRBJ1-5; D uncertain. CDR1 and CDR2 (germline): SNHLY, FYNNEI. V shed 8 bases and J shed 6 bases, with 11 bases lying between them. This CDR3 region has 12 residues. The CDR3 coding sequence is TGTGCCAGCGGGCAGGTACCTCAGCCCCAGCATTTT. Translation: CASGQVPQPQHF.

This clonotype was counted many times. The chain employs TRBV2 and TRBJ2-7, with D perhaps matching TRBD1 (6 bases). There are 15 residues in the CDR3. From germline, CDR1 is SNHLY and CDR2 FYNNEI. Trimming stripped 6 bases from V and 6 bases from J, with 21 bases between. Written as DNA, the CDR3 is TGTGCCAGCAGCAAGAAGGGAGTCCAGGGGACCGAGCAGTACTTC. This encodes CASSKKGVQGTEQYF.

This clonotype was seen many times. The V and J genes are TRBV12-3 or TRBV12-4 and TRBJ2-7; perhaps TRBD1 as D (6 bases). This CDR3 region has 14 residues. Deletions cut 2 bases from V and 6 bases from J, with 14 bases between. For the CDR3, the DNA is TGTGCCAGCAGTTTACAGGCAGGGGTTGGCGAGCAGTACTTC. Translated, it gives CASSLQAGVGEQYF.

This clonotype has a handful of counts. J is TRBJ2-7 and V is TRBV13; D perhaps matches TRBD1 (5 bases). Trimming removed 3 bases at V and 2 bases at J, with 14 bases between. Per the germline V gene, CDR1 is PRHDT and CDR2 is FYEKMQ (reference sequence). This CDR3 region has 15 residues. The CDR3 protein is CASSFWQGIPYEQYF. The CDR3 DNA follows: TGTGCCAGCAGCTTTTGGCAGGGAATTCCCTACGAGCAGTACTTC.

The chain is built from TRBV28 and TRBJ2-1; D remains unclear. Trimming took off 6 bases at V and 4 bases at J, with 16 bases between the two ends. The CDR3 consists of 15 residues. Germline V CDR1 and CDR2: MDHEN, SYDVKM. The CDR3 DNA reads TGTGCCAGCAGCCTCTCGACGAATCTTTACAATGAGCAGTTCTTC. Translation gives CASSLSTNLYNEQFF.

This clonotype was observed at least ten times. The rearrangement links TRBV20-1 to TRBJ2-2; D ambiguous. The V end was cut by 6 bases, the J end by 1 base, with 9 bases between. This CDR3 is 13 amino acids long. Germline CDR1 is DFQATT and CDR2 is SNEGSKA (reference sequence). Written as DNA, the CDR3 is TGCAGTGCCACACCACAGAACACCGGGGAGCTGTTTTTT. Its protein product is CSATPQNTGELFF.